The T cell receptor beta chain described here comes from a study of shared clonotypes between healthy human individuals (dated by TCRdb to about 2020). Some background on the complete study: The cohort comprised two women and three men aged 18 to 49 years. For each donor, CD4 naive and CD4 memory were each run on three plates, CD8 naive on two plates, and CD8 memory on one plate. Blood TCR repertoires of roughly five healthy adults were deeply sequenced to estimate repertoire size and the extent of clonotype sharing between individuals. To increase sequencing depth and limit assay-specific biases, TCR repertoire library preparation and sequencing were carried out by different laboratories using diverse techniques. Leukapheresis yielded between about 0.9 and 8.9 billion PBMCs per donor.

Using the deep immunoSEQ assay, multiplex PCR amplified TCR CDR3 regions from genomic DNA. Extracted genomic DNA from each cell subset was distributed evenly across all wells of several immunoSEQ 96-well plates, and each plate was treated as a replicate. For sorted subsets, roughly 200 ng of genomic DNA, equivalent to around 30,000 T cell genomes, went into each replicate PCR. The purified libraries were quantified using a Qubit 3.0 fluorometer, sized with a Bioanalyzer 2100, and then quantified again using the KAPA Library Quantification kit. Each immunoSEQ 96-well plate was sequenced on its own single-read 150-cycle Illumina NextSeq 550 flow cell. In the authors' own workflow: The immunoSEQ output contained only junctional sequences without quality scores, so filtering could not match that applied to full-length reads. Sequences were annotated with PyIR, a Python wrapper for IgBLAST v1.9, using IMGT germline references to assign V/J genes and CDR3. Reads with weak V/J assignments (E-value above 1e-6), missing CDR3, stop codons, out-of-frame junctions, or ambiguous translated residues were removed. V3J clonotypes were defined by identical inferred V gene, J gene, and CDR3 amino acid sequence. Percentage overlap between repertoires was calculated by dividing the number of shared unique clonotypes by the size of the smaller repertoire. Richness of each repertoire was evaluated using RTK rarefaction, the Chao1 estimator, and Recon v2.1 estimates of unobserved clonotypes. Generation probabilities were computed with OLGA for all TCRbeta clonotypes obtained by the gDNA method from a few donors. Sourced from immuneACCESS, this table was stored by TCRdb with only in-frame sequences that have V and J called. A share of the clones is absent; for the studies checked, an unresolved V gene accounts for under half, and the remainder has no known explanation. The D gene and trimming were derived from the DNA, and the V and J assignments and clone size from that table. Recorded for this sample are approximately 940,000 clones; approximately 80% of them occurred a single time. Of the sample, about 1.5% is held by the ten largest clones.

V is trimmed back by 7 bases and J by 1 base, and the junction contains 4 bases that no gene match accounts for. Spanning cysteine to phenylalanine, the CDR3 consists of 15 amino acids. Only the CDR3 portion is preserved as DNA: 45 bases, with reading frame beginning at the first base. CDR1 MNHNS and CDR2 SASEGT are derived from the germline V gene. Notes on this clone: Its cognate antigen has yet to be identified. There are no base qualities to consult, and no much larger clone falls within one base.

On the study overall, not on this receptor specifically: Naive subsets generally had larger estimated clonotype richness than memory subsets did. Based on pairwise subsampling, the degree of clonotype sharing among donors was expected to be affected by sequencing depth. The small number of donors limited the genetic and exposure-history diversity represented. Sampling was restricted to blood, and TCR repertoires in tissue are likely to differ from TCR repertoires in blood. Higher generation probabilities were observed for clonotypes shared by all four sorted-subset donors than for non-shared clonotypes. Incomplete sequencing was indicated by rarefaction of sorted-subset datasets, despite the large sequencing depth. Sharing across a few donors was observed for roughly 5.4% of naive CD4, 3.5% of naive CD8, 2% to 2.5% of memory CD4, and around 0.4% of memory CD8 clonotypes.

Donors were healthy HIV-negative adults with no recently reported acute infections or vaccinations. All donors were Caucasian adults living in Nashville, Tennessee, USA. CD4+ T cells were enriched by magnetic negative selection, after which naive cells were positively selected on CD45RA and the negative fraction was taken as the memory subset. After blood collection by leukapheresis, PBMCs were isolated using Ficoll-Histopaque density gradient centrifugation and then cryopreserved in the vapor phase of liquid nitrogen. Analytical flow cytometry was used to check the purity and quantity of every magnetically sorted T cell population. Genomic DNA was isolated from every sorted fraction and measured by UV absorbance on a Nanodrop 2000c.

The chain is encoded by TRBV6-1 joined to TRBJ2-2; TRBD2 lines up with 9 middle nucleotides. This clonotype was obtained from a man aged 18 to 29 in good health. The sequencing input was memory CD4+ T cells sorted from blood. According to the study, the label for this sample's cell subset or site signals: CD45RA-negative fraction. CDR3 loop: CASITAGGNTGELFF. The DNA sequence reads TGTGCCAGCATCACAGCGGGAGGGAACACCGGGGAGCTGTTTTTT.